Listed here are 9 T cell receptor beta chains from one sample, sequenced in a study of cytomegalovirus exposure and HLA in healthy donors. 60 Vbeta and 13 Jbeta primers were used in PCR. Repertoires were generated with immunoSEQ multiplex PCR, while TCRdb's copy carries only in-frame clones and drops some. The data contain more than 150,000 clones, about 80% of them singletons. The specimen sequenced was PBMCs. These TCRs come from a woman under 40 in good health and CMV-seronegative.

The V and J genes are TRBV9 and TRBJ2-7, with D maybe TRBD2 (5 bases). Germline-derived CDR1 and CDR2 are SGDLS and YYNGEE. Trimming pared 0 bases from V and 9 bases from J, leaving 22 bases between. The CDR3 spans 16 residues. DNA for the CDR3: TGTGCCAGCAGCGTAGATGGGAGTAGCGTGAGTAGTGGGCAGTACTTC. Protein product: CASSVDGSSVSSGQYF.

V usage is TRBV7-3 and J usage is TRBJ1-1, with unresolved D. The V end lost 1 base, the J end lost 1 base, and 4 bases lay between the germline ends. Germline V gene sequence: CDR1 SGHTA, CDR2 FQGTGA. This CDR3 contains 13 residues. The CDR3 loop reads CASSLMRNTEAFF. The CDR3 DNA is TGTGCCAGCAGCTTAATGCGGAACACTGAAGCTTTCTTT.

This chain uses TRBV13 with TRBJ1-4, with D possibly matching TRBD1 (6 bases). In germline, CDR1 is PRHDT, CDR2 FYEKMQ (reference sequence). V was pared by 6 bases and J by 8 bases, with 13 bases between. This CDR3 comprises 13 residues. The CDR3 protein is CASSLRTGEKLFF. The CDR3, as DNA: TGTGCCAGCAGTCTAAGAACAGGGGAAAAACTGTTTTTT.

The gene calls are TRBV28 and TRBJ2-2; the match to TRBD2 covers 10 bases. Germline V gene sequence: CDR1 MDHEN, CDR2 SYDVKM. Losses at the gene ends were 11 bases for V and 7 bases for J; bases not matched to a gene: 10. The CDR3 totals 14 residues. The CDR3 is CAALRLAGDGELFF. The CDR3 DNA follows: TGTGCCGCTCTTAGGCTAGCGGGGGACGGGGAGCTGTTTTTT. Full variable domain (outside the CDR3, taken from reference TRBV28 and TRBJ2-2): DVKVTQSSRYLVKRTGEKVFLECVQDMDHENMFWYRQDPGLGLRLIYFSYDVKMKEKGDIPEGYSVSREKKERFSLILESASTNQTSMYLCAALRLAGDGELFFGEGSRLTVL.

CDR3: CASSQDLAETQYF. In DNA, the CDR3 is TGTGCCAGCAGCCAAGATCTGGCAGAGACCCAGTACTTC. This chain joins TRBV4-2 and TRBJ2-5; D remains ambiguous. Germline CDR1 and CDR2: LGHNA and YNFKEQ. V was cut by 0 bases and J by 4 bases, with 6 bases left in between. This CDR3 contains 13 residues.

The sample holds a few counts of this clone. The CDR3 region is CASSLDWGQLNTEAFF. The CDR3 DNA is TGTGCCAGCAGCTTGGACTGGGGACAACTGAACACTGAAGCTTTCTTT. This chain uses TRBV5-6 with TRBJ1-1; weak D call: TRBD1 (6 bases). Germline CDR1 and CDR2: SGHDT and YYEEEE. This CDR3 region has 16 residues. V was shortened by 0 bases and J by 0 bases, with 12 bases between the two germline ends.

The chain has TRBV6-5 and TRBJ2-3; D might be TRBD2 (5 bases). CDR1 and CDR2 (germline): MNHEY, SVGAGI. The CDR3 extends over 15 amino acids. V lost 0 bases to trimming and J lost 3 bases, with 10 bases between them. CDR3 nucleotides: TGTGCCAGCAGTTACTCGATGAGGGTAACAGATACGCAGTATTTT. Amino acid sequence: CASSYSMRVTDTQYF.

The chain couples TRBV4-1 to TRBJ2-7; D perhaps matches TRBD1 (5 bases). This CDR3 is 16 amino acids long. The V end lost 1 base, the J end lost 6 bases, and 19 bases lay between the germline ends. The germline gives CDR1 MGHRA, CDR2 YSYEKL. This CDR3 is CASSQAPGITLREQYF. CDR3 bases: TGCGCCAGCAGCCAAGCCCCAGGGATTACGTTACGCGAGCAGTACTTC.

The rearrangement uses TRBV18 and TRBJ2-5; perhaps TRBD2 as D (5 bases). The CDR3 extends over 15 amino acids. Germline values: CDR1 KGHSH, CDR2 LQKENI. Trimming pared 0 bases from V and 1 base from J, leaving 9 bases between. CDR3 nucleotides: TGTGCCAGCTCACCACCAGCGGTCCCCCAAGAGACCCAGTACTTC. It translates to CASSPPAVPQETQYF.